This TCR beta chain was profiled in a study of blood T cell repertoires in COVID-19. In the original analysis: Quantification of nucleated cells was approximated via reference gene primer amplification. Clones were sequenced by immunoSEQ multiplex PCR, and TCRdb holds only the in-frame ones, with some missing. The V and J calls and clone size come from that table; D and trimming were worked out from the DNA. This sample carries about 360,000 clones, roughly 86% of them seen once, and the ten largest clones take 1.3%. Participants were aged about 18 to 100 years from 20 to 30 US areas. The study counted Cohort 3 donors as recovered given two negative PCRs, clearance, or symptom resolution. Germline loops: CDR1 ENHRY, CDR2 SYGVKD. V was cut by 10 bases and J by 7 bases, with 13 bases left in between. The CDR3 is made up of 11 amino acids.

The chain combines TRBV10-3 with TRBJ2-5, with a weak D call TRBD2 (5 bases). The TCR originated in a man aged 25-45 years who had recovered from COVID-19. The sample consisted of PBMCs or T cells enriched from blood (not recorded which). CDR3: CATLEAGTQYF. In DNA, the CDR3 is TGTGCCACACTGGAGGCCGGGACCCAGTACTTC.